The entry below gives a single T cell receptor (beta chain) sequence along with its context. Its antigen remains unknown. Sorting of CD4+ and CD8+ T cells was performed on PBMCs. The sample is drawn from a study of CD8+ T cells in alopecia areata. Study-wide results and limits: Sharing of TCRs across patients appeared less clear than in mice, possibly for HLA-related reasons. Scalp sequencing also captures normal skin's resident alphabeta T cells. Clonality in lesional scalp, especially alopecia totalis/universalis, exceeded that of normal scalp.

Unmatched junction bases numbered 7, after V lost 4 bases and J lost 7 bases. The CDR3 has 14 residues. CDR1 is SGHRS and CDR2 is YFSETQ in the germline V gene. Isolated RNA was reverse transcribed into cDNA used as the sequencing template. This table comes from immunoSEQ multiplex PCR, and its TCRdb copy is limited to in-frame clones, with some not included. The sample contains about 200,000 clones, more than 55% of which appear only once. This clonotype was obtained from a human donor in good health. The genes are TRBV5-1 and TRBJ1-5; 8 nucleotides align to TRBD1. Sequencing was performed on CD8+ T cells sorted from blood. CDR3 DNA sequence: TGCGCCAGCAGCGATGAACAGGGGGGGCAGCCCCAGCATTTT. Translated, it gives CASSDEQGGQPQHF.